The 3 T cell receptor beta chains presented below share a single source sample, sequenced in a study of blood T cell repertoires in COVID-19. Measured with immunoSEQ multiplex PCR; TCRdb has only the in-frame clones, and not every one. There are around 190,000 clones in the sample; around three quarters occur only once, and approximately 7% lies in the top ten. Sequenced sample: peripheral blood. The source of these receptors is a man in his 70s with active or convalescent COVID-19.

This chain uses TRBV6-6 with TRBJ2-2, with TRBD1 matching over 8 bases. Germline V gene data show CDR1 as MNHNY and CDR2 as SVGAGI (reference sequence). CDR3 size: 15 residues. V lost 5 bases to trimming and J lost 7 bases; unmatched junction nucleotides: 9. The CDR3, as DNA: TGTGCCAGCAGTATCGGACAGGGAGGAATCGGGGAGCTGTTTTTT. Protein: CASSIGQGGIGELFF.

The genes are TRBV4-1 and TRBJ1-3; the D is unclear. CDR1 is MGHRA and CDR2 is YSYEKL in the germline V gene. Trimming took 1 base from V and 0 from J, leaving 10 bases between them. This CDR3 is built from 16 residues. CDR3 sequence (DNA): TGCGCCAGCAGCCAAGTGCGGGGAATCTCTGGAAACACCATATATTTT. Its translation: CASSQVRGISGNTIYF.

The J gene is TRBJ2-3, the V gene TRBV10-3; D is unclear. This CDR3 is built from 13 residues. Trimming stripped 7 bases from V and 5 bases from J, with 13 bases between. Germline CDR1 ENHRY, CDR2 SYGVKD. The CDR3 nucleotides are TGTGCCATCACCGGAGAGAAAGGAGATACGCAGTATTTT. This encodes CAITGEKGDTQYF.